Sequencing of this T cell receptor beta chain was carried out in a study of metastatic and nonmetastatic thyroid tumors. Overall study findings and caveats: In both blood and tumor samples, TCR beta diversity was reported significantly higher for malignant than benign nodules.

All patients were treatment-naive before thyroid surgery. Regarding this clone: Antigen: not known.

Losses at the gene ends were 5 bases for V and 1 base for J; bases not matched to a gene: 12. This CDR3 contains 18 residues. The germline V gene encodes CDR1 DFQATT and CDR2 SNEGSKA (reference sequence). Using MiXCR, TCRdb reanalyzed the PCR reads. The table has 15,000 to 20,000 clones, about 33% seen once. The specimen was tumor tissue. This chain joins TRBV20-1 and TRBJ2-7, with 15 bases aligning to TRBD2. The clonotype was recovered from a female donor with papillary thyroid cancer or a benign thyroid nodule (not recorded which). Some clones in this sample may be carry-over from other donors' samples. The CDR3 here is CSAYQRTSGRAFSYEQYF. CDR3 in DNA: TGCAGTGCTTACCAAAGGACTAGCGGGAGGGCCTTTTCCTACGAGCAGTACTTC.